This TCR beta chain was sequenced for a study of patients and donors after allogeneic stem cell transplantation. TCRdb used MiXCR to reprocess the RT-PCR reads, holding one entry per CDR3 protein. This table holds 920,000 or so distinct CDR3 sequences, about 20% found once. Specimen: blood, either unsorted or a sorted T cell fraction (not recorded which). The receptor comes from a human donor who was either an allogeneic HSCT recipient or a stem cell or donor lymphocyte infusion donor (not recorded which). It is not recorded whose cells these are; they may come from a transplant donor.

The chain's CDR3 is CATQIGQGVSEETQYF. The CDR3 DNA reads TGTGCCACCCAAATCGGGCAGGGGGTGTCAGAAGAGACCCAGTACTTC. The gene calls are TRBV6-1 and TRBJ2-5; TRBD1 matches 7 bases. The junction had 17 bases not matched to a gene; V was cut back by 10 bases and J by 3 bases. CDR1 and CDR2 (germline): MNHNS, SASEGT. This CDR3 has 16 residues.